The 24 T cell receptor beta chains below all came from one sample that was sequenced in a study of T cell changes during pregnancy in multiple sclerosis. Clones were read by immunoSEQ multiplex PCR, and TCRdb kept only the in-frame ones, dropping some. This sample has approximately 38,000 clones, with 91% found just once. The sequences come from CD8+ T cells from peripheral blood mononuclear cells, collected in the second trimester of pregnancy. Receptors were obtained from a female donor with multiple sclerosis, enrolled in a pregnancy study.

The V gene is TRBV7-9, the J gene TRBJ2-7; D may be TRBD2 (6 bases). Germline CDR1 SEHNR, CDR2 FQNEAQ (reference sequence). The V end lost 0 bases, the J end lost 4 bases, and 10 bases lay between the germline ends. The CDR3 is 14 amino acids. Here the CDR3 DNA reads TGTGCCAGCAGCTTAGCGGGAGGAGGGTACGAGCAGTACTTC. As protein: CASSLAGGGYEQYF.

The rearrangement joins TRBV6-5 to TRBJ1-2, with no clear D. Trimming pared 0 bases from V and 3 bases from J, leaving 11 bases between. CDR3 length: 15 amino acids. Germline CDR1 is MNHEY and CDR2 is SVGAGI. In DNA, the CDR3 is TGTGCCAGCAGTTACTCCGGGGAGATAGACTATGGCTACACCTTC. Protein sequence: CASSYSGEIDYGYTF.

The V call is TRBV27, the J call TRBJ2-1, with 12 bases fitting TRBD2. V dropped 1 base and J dropped 0; count of bases not matched to a gene: 10. In germline, CDR1 is MNHEY, CDR2 SMNVEV (reference sequence). The CDR3 extends over 20 amino acids. The CDR3 DNA reads TGTGCCAGCAGTTTATTAAGGACTAGCGGGGACCCTAGCTCCTACAATGAGCAGTTCTTC. Translation gives CASSLLRTSGDPSSYNEQFF.

The J gene is TRBJ1-2, the V gene TRBV5-6; no clear D gene. The CDR3 sequence is 16 residues long. Per the germline V gene, CDR1 is SGHDT and CDR2 is YYEEEE. V was cut by 0 bases and J by 3 bases, with 15 bases left in between. CDR3 protein: CASSLAGGGFYYGYTF. As DNA, the CDR3 is TGTGCCAGCAGCTTGGCCGGAGGAGGGTTTTACTATGGCTACACCTTC.

This chain links TRBV7-3 with TRBJ2-6; D remains ambiguous. There are 15 residues in the CDR3. Germline CDR1 and CDR2: SGHTA and FQGTGA. Deletions cut 5 bases from V and 2 bases from J, with 10 bases between. DNA of the CDR3: TGTGCCAGCAGCCCCACATCAACTGGGGCCAACGTCCTGACTTTC. Protein sequence: CASSPTSTGANVLTF.

CDR3 region: CASSSRTSLQETQYF. In nucleotides, the CDR3 is TGTGCCAGCAGTTCCCGGACTAGCCTTCAAGAGACCCAGTACTTC. The V and J genes are TRBV27 and TRBJ2-5; 8 bases map to TRBD2. Looked up from germline, CDR1 is MNHEY and CDR2 is SMNVEV (reference sequence). The CDR3 is 15 residues long. V lost 4 bases, J lost 2 bases, and 6 bases stayed unmatched.

This sequence joins TRBV7-9 and TRBJ2-2, with 7 nucleotides matching TRBD1. This CDR3 is 18 amino acids long. Germline V gives CDR1 SEHNR, CDR2 FQNEAQ (reference sequence). After removal of 1 base from V and 3 bases from J, the junction contained 11 bases not matched to a gene. CDR3 nucleotides: TGTGCCAGCAGCTTAGACATCCGCAGGGGGTCGGACACCGGGGAGCTGTTTTTT. Amino acid sequence: CASSLDIRRGSDTGELFF.

This chain uses TRBV7-9 with TRBJ2-7, with D perhaps TRBD1 (5 bases). Germline V gene data show CDR1 as SEHNR and CDR2 as FQNEAQ (reference sequence). The CDR3 is 13 residues long. Trimming stripped 7 bases from V and 4 bases from J, with 14 bases between. The CDR3 sequence: CASNWGYTYEQYF. The CDR3 nucleotides are TGTGCCAGCAACTGGGGCTACACATACGAGCAGTACTTC. Full variable domain (missing parts from reference TRBV7-9 and TRBJ2-7): DTGVSQNPRHKITKRGQNVTFRCDPISEHNRLYWYRQTLGQGPEFLTYFQNEAQLEKSRLLSDRFSAERPKGSFSTLEIQRTEQGDSAMYLCASNWGYTYEQYFGPGTRLTVT.

This rearrangement joins TRBV7-9 to TRBJ1-2; no firm D call. In germline, CDR1 is SEHNR, CDR2 FQNEAQ (reference sequence). The CDR3 consists of 16 residues. Trimming took off 4 bases at V and 6 bases at J, with 21 bases between the two ends. CDR3 coding DNA: TGTGCCAGCAGCTCTCCCGATGGGAATTCGCGGGATGGCTACACCTTC. Translation gives CASSSPDGNSRDGYTF.

The CDR3 bases are TGTGCCAGCAGTTACGGGCAGGGGTCTGGAAACACCATATATTTT. Its translation: CASSYGQGSGNTIYF. This chain links TRBV6-5 with TRBJ1-3; D is possibly TRBD1 (6 bases). Germline V CDR1 and CDR2: MNHEY, SVGAGI. V was pared by 2 bases and J by 1 base, with 9 bases between. This CDR3 has 15 residues.

V usage is TRBV2 and J usage is TRBJ1-5, with a possible D match to TRBD1 (6 bases). Trimming stripped 6 bases from V and 1 base from J, with 10 bases between. This CDR3 has 14 residues. The germline gives CDR1 SNHLY, CDR2 FYNNEI. The DNA for the CDR3 is TGTGCCAGCAGGGTCAGGGGCAGCAATCAGCCCCAGCATTTT. Translating it yields CASRVRGSNQPQHF.

The chain is built from TRBV11-3 and TRBJ2-1, with TRBD1 matching 12 bases. The CDR3 extends over 20 amino acids. V lost 4 bases, J lost 2 bases, and 15 bases stayed unmatched. Germline loops: CDR1 SGHNT, CDR2 YENEEA. CDR3 protein: CASSSQGQGASYGAYNEQFF. The CDR3 bases are TGTGCCAGCAGCTCTCAGGGACAGGGGGCCAGCTACGGCGCCTACAATGAGCAGTTCTTC.

The V and J genes are TRBV27 and TRBJ2-1; possible D gene TRBD1, 6 bases. This CDR3 has 13 residues. Per the germline V gene, CDR1 is MNHEY and CDR2 is SMNVEV (reference sequence). Trimming cost V 3 bases and J 6 bases, with 9 bases left between them. The CDR3 protein is CASSFGTINEQFF. The DNA for the CDR3 is TGTGCCAGCAGTTTCGGGACAATCAATGAGCAGTTCTTC.

This chain connects TRBV7-2 to TRBJ1-2, with D perhaps matching TRBD1 (6 bases). V lost 1 base, J lost 1 base, and 7 bases lay in between. Per germline, CDR1 SGHTA and CDR2 FQGNSA. The CDR3 is 14 amino acids. The CDR3 loop reads CASSLEQGNYGYTF. In nucleotides, the CDR3 is TGTGCCAGCAGCTTAGAACAGGGTAACTATGGCTACACCTTC.

This chain links TRBV6-1 with TRBJ1-3; D is unresolved. Germline CDR1 MNHNS, CDR2 SASEGT. CDR3 size: 15 residues. V was shortened by 1 base and J by 0 bases, with 7 bases between the two germline ends. Written as DNA, the CDR3 is TGTGCCAGCAGTGAAGAGCTATACTCTGGAAACACCATATATTTT. Residues: CASSEELYSGNTIYF.

The chain couples TRBV5-6 to TRBJ1-2; D unclear. This CDR3 region has 16 residues. Germline CDR1 is SGHDT and CDR2 is YYEEEE. Trimming took 3 bases from V and 4 from J, leaving 19 bases between them. The CDR3 coding sequence is TGTGCCAGCAGCTCCCTGCATACGTGGAGACGCTATGGCTACACCTTC. Its protein is CASSSLHTWRRYGYTF.

The rearrangement uses TRBV9 and TRBJ2-5; 11 bases match TRBD2. The J segment lost 2 bases and the V segment lost 4 bases, leaving 4 bases of the junction unmatched. Germline V CDR1 and CDR2: SGDLS, YYNGEE. This CDR3 comprises 15 residues. For the CDR3, the DNA is TGTGCCAGCAGCCTTAGCGGGGGGGGTCAAGAGACCCAGTACTTC. Translation: CASSLSGGGQETQYF.

The chain couples TRBV19 to TRBJ2-2, with 7 bases aligning to TRBD1. The CDR3 is 16 amino acids. Unmatched junction bases numbered 6, after V lost 5 bases and J lost 0 bases. Germline lookup yields CDR1 LNHDA and CDR2 SQIVND (reference sequence). CDR3 in DNA: TGTGCCAGTAGTCCCGCCGGGACAGCGAACACCGGGGAGCTGTTTTTT. This gives the protein CASSPAGTANTGELFF.

The chain uses TRBV7-9 and TRBJ1-2; 9 nucleotides align to TRBD1. The CDR3 runs 15 residues. Looked up from germline, CDR1 is SEHNR and CDR2 is FQNEAQ (reference sequence). J gave up 3 bases and V 8 bases, and 10 bases lay outside the gene matches. Written as DNA, the CDR3 is TGTGCCAGCGGCCCACAGGGGGCGCGGTACTATGGCTACACCTTC. Translated: CASGPQGARYYGYTF.

V is TRBV4-3 and J is TRBJ1-1; D ambiguous. The V gene's germline CDR1 is LGHNA and CDR2 YSLEER. V was shortened by 0 bases and J by 4 bases, with 12 bases between the two germline ends. This CDR3 has 15 residues. CDR3 DNA: TGCGCCAGCAGCCAAGAGTCGGGGATCTCCACTGAAGCTTTCTTT. As protein: CASSQESGISTEAFF.

The chain joins TRBV19 to TRBJ1-4; D may be TRBD1 (6 bases). CDR1 is LNHDA and CDR2 is SQIVND in the germline V gene (reference sequence). This CDR3 spans 13 amino acids. V was clipped by 6 bases and J by 7 bases, with 12 bases between them. CDR3 residues: CASRRGTAEKLFF. In nucleotides, the CDR3 is TGTGCCAGTAGAAGGGGGACCGCTGAAAAACTGTTTTTT.

J is TRBJ2-2 and V is TRBV4-3; TRBD1 agrees at 7 bases. The germline gives CDR1 LGHNA, CDR2 YSLEER. The CDR3 consists of 14 residues. The trim removed 7 bases at V and 4 bases at J, leaving 6 bases unmatched. CDR3 coding DNA: TGCGCCAGCACACAGGGGTATGGCACCGGGGAGCTGTTTTTT. It encodes CASTQGYGTGELFF.

The chain couples TRBV19 to TRBJ2-7, with D unresolved. V lost 1 base, J lost 0 bases, and 10 bases lay in between. The CDR3 is made up of 15 amino acids. Germline V lookup: CDR1 LNHDA, CDR2 SQIVND (reference sequence). The CDR3 coding sequence is TGTGCCAGTAGTATAGTGCACAGCTTCTCCTACGAGCAGTACTTC. This codes for CASSIVHSFSYEQYF.

The rearrangement uses TRBV30 and TRBJ2-1; the D gene is possibly TRBD1 (6 bases). This CDR3 spans 13 amino acids. The V end was cut by 5 bases, the J end by 8 bases, with 16 bases between. Germline lookup yields CDR1 GTSNPN and CDR2 SVGIG (reference sequence). Here the CDR3 DNA reads TGTGCCTGGTTGACGGGACATGCCGATGAGCAGTTCTTC. As protein: CAWLTGHADEQFF.